A single sample is the source of the 12 T cell receptor beta chains below, sequenced in a study of T cells in Graves' hyperthyroidism and ophthalmopathy. RNA transcripts were the template for amplifying TCR beta CDR3 regions. During a first-round RT-PCR of the TCR CDR3, the HTBI primer set was used. MiXCR was run by TCRdb on the multiplex PCR reads, yielding one entry per CDR3 protein. The profile shows approximately 330,000 distinct CDR3 sequences, 21% of them singletons. The sample taken for sequencing was blood. Every receptor here comes from a woman between 50 and 59 years old with Graves' hyperthyroidism.

Ten or more counts support this clonotype. This rearrangement joins TRBV24-1 to TRBJ2-1, with D unclear. Germline CDR1 reads KGHDR; CDR2 reads SFDVKD. Trimming shortened V by 0 bases and J by 6 bases, and 20 bases separated the two germline ends. This CDR3 has 18 residues. In nucleotides, the CDR3 is TGTGCCACCAGTGATTTGCCTCCGCAAGTAGGCGACTTCAATGAGCAGTTCTTC. It codes for CATSDLPPQVGDFNEQFF.

This clonotype was seen more than once but under ten times. This chain uses TRBV5-4 with TRBJ2-7; 10 positions agree with TRBD2. J gave up 7 bases and V 0 bases, and 10 bases lay outside the gene matches. CDR1 is SGHNT, CDR2 YYREEE, per germline (reference sequence). The CDR3 has 16 amino acids. This CDR3 reads CASSLASSGRAGEQYF. The DNA of the CDR3 is TGTGCCAGCAGCTTGGCTTCCAGCGGGAGGGCCGGAGAGCAGTACTTC.

This clonotype was found many times. The V and J genes are TRBV6-1 and TRBJ2-5; D unclear. Germline CDR1 and CDR2: MNHNS and SASEGT. Trimming took 1 base from V and 4 from J, leaving 16 bases between them. The CDR3 consists of 16 residues. CDR3 nucleotides: TGTGCCAGCAGTGAAGGGGTCAGCCCGATTGGAGAGACCCAGTACTTC. Translated, it gives CASSEGVSPIGETQYF.

As regards this clonotype: Just one base apart from a much larger clone, this may be a read error. V gene TRBV7-9 combines with J gene TRBJ2-1; D is possibly TRBD1 or TRBD2 (5 bases each). Germline V gene data show CDR1 as SEHNR and CDR2 as FQNEAQ (reference sequence). The CDR3 sequence is 15 residues long. The V gene lost 1 base and the J gene lost 6 bases, with 13 bases spanning the gap. The DNA for the CDR3 is TGTGCCAGCAGCTTAGTGGGACGGGGATCCAATGAGCAGTTCTTC. This sequence encodes CASSLVGRGSNEQFF.

This clonotype was detected many times. The CDR3 DNA is TGTGCCAGCAGTCCCGGGATCAGTACCGGGGAGCTGTTTTTT. It encodes CASSPGISTGELFF. The chain employs TRBV12-3 or TRBV12-4 and TRBJ2-2; D may be TRBD2 (5 bases). The CDR3 runs 14 residues. The ends were cut back, 5 bases at V and 5 bases at J, with 12 bases in the middle.

With respect to this clonotype: A much bigger clone sits one base away, suggesting this may be a read error. Because it lacks the conserved phenylalanine or tryptophan at the end, this CDR3 is likely a read error. The chain is built from TRBV27 and TRBJ2-3, with D hard to call. CDR3 length: 16 amino acids. V was shortened by 5 bases and J by 1 base, with 16 bases between the two germline ends. Germline CDR1 and CDR2: MNHEY and SMNVEV (reference sequence). DNA of the CDR3: TGTGCCAGCAGTCTCTACGCTCTGGTCGGCACAGATACGCAGTATCTT. Its translation: CASSLYALVGTDTQYL.

This clonotype was observed at least ten times. V usage is TRBV20-1 and J usage is TRBJ1-2, with D possibly matching TRBD1 (5 bases). The CDR3 covers 12 residues. Germline CDR1 reads DFQATT; CDR2 reads SNEGSKA (reference sequence). Trimming pared 3 bases from V and 7 bases from J, leaving 12 bases between. The CDR3 spells CSASQGTGGYTF. CDR3 nucleotides: TGCAGTGCTAGTCAGGGAACGGGTGGCTACACCTTC.

This chain joins TRBV11-2 and TRBJ1-1; perhaps TRBD1 as D (6 bases). Germline V CDR1 and CDR2: SGHAT, FQNNGV. Trimming took off 5 bases at V and 3 bases at J, with 19 bases between the two ends. The CDR3 extends over 16 amino acids. The CDR3, as DNA: TGTGCCAGCAGCCAGGACAGATCAACTATCCACACTGAAGCTTTCTTT. Its translation is CASSQDRSTIHTEAFF.

The chain recombines TRBV19 with TRBJ2-2; 11 bases line up with TRBD2. Trimming removed 7 bases from V and 5 bases from J; junction bases left unmatched: 6. The CDR3 extends over 15 amino acids. Germline V gene lookup returns CDR1 LNHDA and CDR2 SQIVND (reference sequence). The CDR3 sequence is CASNLLAGVTGELFF. In DNA form, the CDR3 reads TGTGCCAGTAACCTACTAGCGGGAGTTACCGGGGAGCTGTTTTTT. Combining the CDR3 with reference TRBV19 and TRBJ2-2 gives the whole variable domain DGGITQSPKYLFRKEGQNVTLSCEQNLNHDAMYWYRQDPGQGLRLIYYSQIVNDFQKGDIAEGYSVSREKKESFPLTVTSAQKNPTAFYLCASNLLAGVTGELFFGEGSRLTVL.

In its sample, this clonotype was seen many times. V is TRBV6-1 and J is TRBJ1-5, with 7 bases that match TRBD1. Germline lookup yields CDR1 MNHNS and CDR2 SASEGT. With 6 bases clipped from V and 3 bases from J, the junction kept 14 bases outside the gene matches. This CDR3 region has 17 residues. The CDR3 DNA is TGTGCCAGCAGCGCTACCGGGACAGCCGCAAACAATCAGCCCCAGCATTTT. Amino acids: CASSATGTAANNQPQHF.

J is TRBJ2-3 and V is TRBV25-1; 9 bases map to TRBD1. In germline, CDR1 is MGHDK, CDR2 SYGVNS. The CDR3 spans 15 residues. Trimming removed 6 bases from V and 0 bases from J; junction bases left unmatched: 4. The CDR3 protein is CASRIGQGSTDTQYF. The CDR3 DNA reads TGTGCCAGCAGGATAGGACAGGGGAGCACAGATACGCAGTATTTT.

In this sample, this clonotype turned up a few times. The chain is built from TRBV7-9 and TRBJ2-2; 7 nucleotides line up with TRBD2. The V segment lost 2 bases and the J segment 3 bases; nucleotides outside the gene matches: 3. The CDR3 sequence is 15 residues long. Germline CDR1 SEHNR, CDR2 FQNEAQ (reference sequence). In nucleotides, the CDR3 is TGTGCCAGCAGCTTAATCCGGGGGGACACCGGGGAGCTGTTTTTT. The encoded protein is CASSLIRGDTGELFF.